This TCR beta chain was sequenced in a study of blood T cell repertoires in COVID-19. Study as a whole: Some COVID-19 samples were acute and others convalescent; all came from the United States, Italy and Spain. T cells, B-cell-depleted T cells, or PBMCs supplied cDNA or gDNA.

In the source study's methods: Scientists estimated how many nucleated cells there were by amplifying reference gene primers. Libraries were prepared by immunoSEQ multiplex PCR; TCRdb keeps only in-frame clonotypes and omits some of them. That table supplies the V and J calls and clone size; D and trimming were determined from the DNA. The top ten clones hold 1.5% to 2% of a sample with around 110,000 clones, 90% of them seen once. The germline CDR1 and CDR2 sequences are WNHNN and SYGVQD (reference sequence). V dropped 6 bases and J dropped 0; count of bases not matched to a gene: 12. The CDR3 is 18 amino acids. This clone was counted between two and nine times.

This receptor was obtained from a human donor with active COVID-19. The donor label of this sample is uncertain. V usage is TRBV10-1 and J usage is TRBJ2-7, with 12 bases matching TRBD2. Source material: peripheral blood. CDR3 region: CASSTSPGLAGDSYEQYF. The CDR3 region has the DNA TGCGCCAGCAGCACCTCGCCGGGACTAGCGGGTGACTCCTACGAGCAGTACTTC.